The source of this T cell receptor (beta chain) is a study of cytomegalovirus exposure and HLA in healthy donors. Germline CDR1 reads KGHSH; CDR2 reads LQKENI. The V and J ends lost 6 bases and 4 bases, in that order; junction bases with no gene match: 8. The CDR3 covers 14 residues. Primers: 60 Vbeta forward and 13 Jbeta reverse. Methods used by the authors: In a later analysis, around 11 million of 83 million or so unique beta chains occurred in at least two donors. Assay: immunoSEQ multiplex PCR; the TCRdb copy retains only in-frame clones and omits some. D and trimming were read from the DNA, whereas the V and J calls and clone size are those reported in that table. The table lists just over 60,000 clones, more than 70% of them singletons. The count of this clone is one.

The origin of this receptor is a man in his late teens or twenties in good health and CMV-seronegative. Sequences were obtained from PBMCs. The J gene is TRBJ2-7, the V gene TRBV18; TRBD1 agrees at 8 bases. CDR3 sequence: CASSSGTGEYEQYF. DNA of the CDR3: TGTGCCAGCTCTTCCGGGACAGGAGAATACGAGCAGTACTTC. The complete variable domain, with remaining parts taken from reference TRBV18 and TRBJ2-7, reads NAGVMQNPRHLVRRRGQEARLRCSPMKGHSHVYWYRQLPEEGLKFMVYLQKENIIDESGMPKERFSAEFPKEGPSILRIQQVVRGDSAAYFCASSSGTGEYEQYFGPGTRLTVT.